Listed below are T cell receptor beta chains from one sample, sequenced in a study of control samples from healthy donors and cancer patients. Profiled with immunoSEQ multiplex PCR; TCRdb holds only in-frame clones, not every one. The sample has roughly 200,000 clones, about nine tenths seen once. Sequenced material: blood. These receptor sequences come from a man aged 30 to 45 in good health. CDR3s include the opening cysteine and the closing phenylalanine or tryptophan. A D gene is named only where the DNA matches it firmly. Part of the rows lack a size; the others show once, few, many or a class for expanded clones.

v_gene	abundance	j_gene	d_gene	CDR3aa	CDR3nt
TRBV4-2	NA	TRBJ1-3	NA	CASSQRPGVVSGNTIYF	TGTGCCAGCAGCCAACGGCCGGGGGTCGTCTCTGGAAACACCATATATTTT
TRBV6-2/TRBV6-3	NA	TRBJ2-7	NA	CASSYSSMSYEQYF	TGTGCCAGCAGTTACTCGAGCATGTCCTACGAGCAGTACTTC
TRBV7-2	NA	TRBJ2-7	NA	CASSLAVYEQYF	TGTGCCAGCAGCTTAGCAGTGTACGAGCAGTACTTC
TRBV18	few	TRBJ1-1	NA	CASSITANTEAFF	TGTGCCAGCTCAATTACAGCGAACACTGAAGCTTTCTTT
TRBV5-1	NA	TRBJ2-7	NA	CASALSNEQYF	TGCGCCAGCGCACTGAGTAACGAGCAGTACTTC
TRBV18	NA	TRBJ1-4	NA	CASSRTSGVEKLFF	TGTGCCAGCTCCCGAACCTCAGGGGTTGAAAAACTGTTTTTT
TRBV29-1	NA	TRBJ1-2	TRBD1	CSVRTGGGYTF	TGCAGCGTTCGTACAGGGGGCGGCTACACCTTC
TRBV11-2	few	TRBJ1-6	TRBD1	CASSSPEGASNSPLHF	TGTGCCAGCAGCTCACCGGAGGGGGCGAGTAATTCACCCCTCCACTTT
TRBV6-5	NA	TRBJ1-3	NA	CASTIDTASGNTIYF	TGTGCCAGCACCATCGACACCGCCTCTGGAAACACCATATATTTT
TRBV19	NA	TRBJ1-3	NA	CASCPDGAGNTIYF	TGTGCCAGCTGCCCCGACGGGGCTGGAAACACCATATATTTT
TRBV6-5	NA	TRBJ1-1	TRBD1	CASRPGTVNTEAFF	TGTGCCAGCAGGCCCGGGACAGTGAACACTGAAGCTTTCTTT
TRBV6-5	NA	TRBJ1-1	NA	CASKMTVNTEAFF	TGTGCCAGCAAGATGACAGTAAACACTGAAGCTTTCTTT
TRBV7-9	NA	TRBJ1-1	TRBD1	CASSYDRAEEEAFF	TGTGCCAGCAGCTACGACAGGGCAGAAGAAGAAGCTTTCTTT
TRBV5-1	NA	TRBJ2-3	NA	CASSSGPEGTDTQYF	TGCGCCAGCAGCTCGGGGCCTGAGGGAACAGATACGCAGTATTTT
TRBV11-2	NA	TRBJ1-3	TRBD1	CASTADRDSGNTIYF	TGTGCCAGCACCGCGGACAGGGACTCTGGAAACACCATATATTTT
TRBV5-6	NA	TRBJ1-3	NA	CASSFLTAVSGNTIYF	TGTGCCAGCAGCTTTCTCACGGCGGTCTCTGGAAACACCATATATTTT
TRBV2	NA	TRBJ2-1	TRBD2	CASMSGGSYNEQFF	TGTGCCAGCATGAGCGGGGGCTCTTACAATGAGCAGTTCTTC
TRBV6-2/TRBV6-3	NA	TRBJ2-1	TRBD1	CASSYVTGNEQFF	TGTGCCAGCAGTTACGTGACAGGGAATGAGCAGTTCTTC
TRBV6-5	NA	TRBJ2-2	NA	CASSYSHYSTGELFF	TGTGCCAGCAGTTACTCCCATTACAGCACCGGGGAGCTGTTTTTT
TRBV18	NA	TRBJ1-5	TRBD1	CASSRTGENQPQHF	TGTGCCAGCTCAAGGACAGGGGAGAATCAGCCCCAGCATTTT
TRBV2	NA	TRBJ1-4	NA	CAKGRSRDNEKLFF	TGTGCCAAGGGCAGGAGTCGGGATAATGAAAAACTGTTTTTT
TRBV4-2	NA	TRBJ1-6	NA	CASSQDGENSPLHF	TGTGCCAGCAGCCAAGATGGGGAAAATTCACCCCTCCACTTT
TRBV6-2/TRBV6-3	once	TRBJ1-6	NA	CASSYSFGTTYNSPLHF	TGTGCCAGCAGTTACTCCTTTGGGACAACCTATAATTCACCCCTCCACTTT
TRBV7-2	NA	TRBJ1-3	NA	CASSSRIHPGAGAGNTIYF	TGTGCCAGCAGCTCAAGGATCCACCCCGGAGCAGGGGCTGGAAACACCATATATTTT
TRBV3-1/TRBV3-2	NA	TRBJ2-3	NA	CASSFGTDTQYF	TGTGCCAGCAGTTTTGGCACAGATACGCAGTATTTT
TRBV12-3/TRBV12-4	NA	TRBJ2-3	NA	CASRLNSADTQYF	TGTGCCAGCAGATTGAACAGCGCAGATACGCAGTATTTT
TRBV2	once	TRBJ1-5	TRBD1	CASRRDSGDQPQHF	TGTGCCAGCAGGAGGGACAGCGGTGATCAGCCCCAGCATTTT
TRBV5-1	once	TRBJ1-6	NA	CASSLGDRSSYNSPLHF	TGCGCCAGCAGCTTGGGTGACAGAAGCTCCTATAATTCACCCCTCCACTTT